Presented here are 10 T cell receptor beta chains from one specimen sequenced in a study of T cell responses to AZD1222 COVID-19 vaccine. This table comes from immunoSEQ multiplex PCR, and its TCRdb copy is limited to in-frame clones, with some not included. The top ten hold roughly 5.9% of the sample, which has some 130,000 clones, over 90% seen once. The sample was peripheral blood, taken on day 0 of AZD1222 vaccination. Source of these receptors: an adult in good health.

This chain links TRBV6-5 with TRBJ1-6; TRBD1 might be the D (6 bases). The V end was cut by 8 bases, the J end by 5 bases, with 16 bases between. The CDR3 runs to 15 residues. From germline, CDR1 is MNHEY and CDR2 SVGAGI. The DNA for the CDR3 is TGTGCCAGCCGACCAACTCAGGGGAATAATTCACCCCTCCACTTT. Translating gives CASRPTQGNNSPLHF.

The V gene is TRBV5-5, the J gene TRBJ1-1; 11 nucleotides align to TRBD1. The V and J ends lost 4 bases and 3 bases, in that order; junction bases with no gene match: 8. This CDR3 region has 16 residues. Germline V lookup: CDR1 SGHKS, CDR2 YYEKEE (reference sequence). CDR3: CASSTRTGGTYTEAFF. CDR3 coding DNA: TGTGCCAGCAGCACCAGGACAGGGGGCACCTACACTGAAGCTTTCTTT.

The rearrangement joins TRBV6-5 to TRBJ1-2; D gene ambiguous. CDR1 and CDR2 from the germline V gene are MNHEY and SVGAGI. CDR3 length equals 14 residues. Trimming pared 0 bases from V and 8 bases from J, leaving 13 bases between. The CDR3 loop is CASSYSWTSKGYTF. DNA for the CDR3: TGTGCCAGCAGTTACTCCTGGACCAGCAAGGGCTACACCTTC.

This clone was picked up a small number of times. CDR3 sequence: CASREGRRSEKLFF. CDR3 nucleotide sequence: TGTGCCAGCAGAGAGGGAAGGCGATCTGAAAAACTGTTTTTT. The chain is built from TRBV3-1 (or the pseudogene TRBV3-2) and TRBJ1-4; no definite D call. Trimming shortened V by 6 bases and J by 7 bases, and 15 bases separated the two germline ends. This CDR3 is 14 amino acids long. The germline V gene has CDR1 LGHDT and CDR2 YNNKEL (reference sequence).

The V and J genes are TRBV5-4 and TRBJ1-2; TRBD1 agrees at 7 bases. The CDR3 has 13 residues. CDR1 SGHNT and CDR2 YYREEE come from the germline V gene (reference sequence). J was trimmed by 8 bases and V by 5 bases; bases with no gene match: 9. This CDR3 is CASSYRGEGGYTF. The CDR3 region has the DNA TGTGCCAGCAGTTACAGGGGAGAAGGGGGCTACACCTTC.

The chain combines TRBV21-1 with TRBJ2-7. TRBV21-1 is tagged as a pseudogene. The CDR3 sequence is 15 residues long. This chain's CDR3 is CASKGMRAQIYEQYF. CDR3 bases: TGTGCCAGCAAGGGGATGAGGGCCCAAATCTACGAGCAGTACTTC.

The J gene is TRBJ2-3, the V gene TRBV6-5; D uncertain. This CDR3 is 11 amino acids long. V was clipped by 5 bases and J by 3 bases, with 3 bases between them. Germline CDR1 and CDR2: MNHEY and SVGAGI. The CDR3 nucleotides read TGTGCCAGCAGTACGACAGATACGCAGTATTTT. Protein product: CASSTTDTQYF.

The V call is TRBV6-5, the J call TRBJ1-1; D not certain. Germline CDR1 MNHEY, CDR2 SVGAGI. Trimming removed 2 bases from V and 1 base from J, with 5 bases in between. The CDR3 consists of 13 residues. Here the CDR3 reads CASSYIGNTEAFF. The CDR3 DNA follows: TGTGCCAGCAGTTACATCGGGAACACTGAAGCTTTCTTT.

The rearrangement uses TRBV15 and TRBJ1-3, with D unclear. The CDR3 is 16 amino acids. Trimming removed 1 base at V and 0 bases at J, with 10 bases between. Germline V gives CDR1 LNHNV, CDR2 YYDKDF (reference sequence). The DNA of the CDR3 is TGTGCCACCAGCAGAGTCATAGCGGTCTCTGGAAACACCATATATTTT. This gives the protein CATSRVIAVSGNTIYF.

V gene TRBV11-2 combines with J gene TRBJ1-3; TRBD1 aligns across 8 bases. From germline, CDR1 is SGHAT and CDR2 FQNNGV. V lost 5 bases to trimming and J lost 4 bases; unmatched junction nucleotides: 10. The CDR3 covers 16 residues. Written as DNA, the CDR3 is TGTGCCAGCAGCCTTAGGGTCCAGGGGGCCGGAAACACCATATATTTT. It yields the protein CASSLRVQGAGNTIYF.